This T cell receptor beta chain appears in the sequencing data of a study of blood T cell repertoires in COVID-19. Study in general: Nucleic acid was either cDNA or gDNA, and it came from T cells, B-cell-depleted T cells, or PBMCs.

Per the study methods: Quantification of nucleated cells was approximated via reference gene primer amplification. Assay: immunoSEQ multiplex PCR; the TCRdb copy retains only in-frame clones and omits some. V and J calls and clone size are given by that table; D and trimming were obtained from the DNA. The sample carries some 70,000 clones, about 82% recorded once. This CDR3 has 14 residues. Germline CDR1 reads MDHEN; CDR2 reads SYDVKM. V lost 6 bases to trimming and J lost 1 base; unmatched junction nucleotides: 4. This rearrangement joins TRBV28 to TRBJ2-5; 8 nucleotides line up with TRBD2. Sequencing was done on a sample of peripheral blood. This clonotype originated in a woman in her sixties with acute or convalescent COVID-19. The CDR3 sequence: CASSRRGGQETQYF. The CDR3, as DNA: TGTGCCAGCAGCCGCCGGGGGGGCCAAGAGACCCAGTACTTC.